The following is a TCR beta chain sequence with its context. This record belongs to a study of CD8 T cells in Susac syndrome. Random hexamers served to reverse transcribe roughly 0.5 to 1 ug RNA. TCR beta CDR3 was amplified by immunoSEQ covering 54 Vbeta and 13 Jbeta. TCRdb reanalysed the immunoSEQ multiplex PCR reads using MiXCR and keeps one entry per CDR3 protein. Among 150,000 to 200,000 distinct CDR3 sequences listed, roughly 95% were seen once. Sequencing of TCR beta was performed on blood CD8+ T cells and on blood CD4+ T cells. Controls were healthy donors chosen to match patients in age and sex. Negative magnetic isolation gave CD8+ and CD4+ cells; FACS enriched CD8+ TEMRA. Source material: CD4+ T cells from PBMCs. The origin of this receptor is a human donor in good health.

The CDR3 is CASSYTTGNTDTQYF. The CDR3 DNA reads TGTGCCAGCAGTTACACCACAGGGAATACAGATACGCAGTATTTT. The chain uses TRBV6-5 and TRBJ2-3; perhaps TRBD1 as D (6 bases). Germline CDR1 MNHEY, CDR2 SVGAGI. V lost 2 bases and J lost 3, with 12 bases in between. The CDR3 extends over 15 amino acids.